These 23 T cell receptor beta chains originate from one sample sequenced in a study of T cell repertoires in cytomegalovirus infection. TCRdb redid the calling of the reads with MiXCR, one entry per CDR3 protein. The data hold fewer than 200,000 distinct CDR3 sequences, with roughly 9.8% observed a single time. Sequencing was performed on PBMCs. These receptor sequences come from a human donor in good health (CMV status not recorded). Some clones in this sample may be carry-over from other donors' samples.

This clonotype came up many times. This chain uses TRBV5-4 with TRBJ2-5; D may be TRBD1 (5 bases). V lost 1 base to trimming and J lost 3 bases, with 7 bases between them. Germline V CDR1 and CDR2: SGHNT, YYREEE (reference sequence). The length of the CDR3 is 13 residues. The CDR3 reads CASSLQGKETQYF. The CDR3 coding sequence is TGTGCCAGCAGCTTGCAGGGAAAAGAGACCCAGTACTTC.

This clonotype was seen repeatedly, ten times or more. This chain joins TRBV24-1 and TRBJ2-6; 7 positions agree with TRBD1. From germline, CDR1 is KGHDR and CDR2 SFDVKD. Losses at the gene ends were 4 bases for V and 1 base for J; bases not matched to a gene: 3. The CDR3 is 16 residues long. The CDR3 reads CATSDPTGSGANVLTF. As DNA, the CDR3 is TGTGCCACCAGTGACCCGACAGGGTCTGGGGCCAACGTCCTGACTTTC.

This clonotype came up many times. The genes are TRBV6-5 and TRBJ1-1; tentatively, D is TRBD1 (6 bases). CDR3 length: 14 residues. Germline V gene lookup returns CDR1 MNHEY and CDR2 SVGAGI. V lost 6 bases and J lost 0, with 11 bases in between. CDR3 amino acids: CASRQGGVNTEAFF. The CDR3 coding sequence is TGTGCCAGCAGACAGGGAGGGGTGAACACTGAAGCTTTCTTT.

This clonotype showed up just a few times. This chain uses TRBV18 with TRBJ1-5; maybe TRBD1 (5 bases). The CDR3 is 13 residues long. The V gene lost 2 bases and the J gene lost 6 bases, with 8 bases spanning the gap. Germline loops: CDR1 KGHSH, CDR2 LQKENI. The CDR3, as DNA: TGTGCCAGCTCACCATTGAGGGGTCAGCCCCAGCATTTT. Its translation: CASSPLRGQPQHF.

This clonotype has a count of ten or more. The V call is TRBV6-2 or TRBV6-3, the J call TRBJ2-4; unclear D gene. CDR3 length equals 12 residues. V shed 5 bases and J shed 7 bases, with 9 bases lying between them. CDR1 and CDR2 from the germline V gene are MNHEY and SVGEGT. CDR3 DNA sequence: TGTGCCAGCAGTGGTTATTGGAACATTCAGTACTTC. It specifies CASSGYWNIQYF.

This chain links TRBV19 with TRBJ2-2; D unresolved. Per the germline V gene, CDR1 is LNHDA and CDR2 is SQIVND (reference sequence). V was clipped by 9 bases and J by 7 bases, with 18 bases between them. The CDR3 loop spans 14 amino acids. CDR3 nucleotide sequence: TGTGCCAGCGGTGCAGGTAGCATTGGCGGGGAGCTGTTTTTT. Protein sequence: CASGAGSIGGELFF.

This chain uses TRBV6-5 with TRBJ2-3; D perhaps matches TRBD2 (7 bases). Germline V lookup: CDR1 MNHEY, CDR2 SVGAGI. Trimming cost V 6 bases and J 6 bases, with 16 bases left between them. The CDR3 extends over 14 amino acids. The CDR3: CASSQNGGRDTQYF. CDR3 nucleotides: TGTGCCAGCAGCCAGAACGGGGGGCGGGATACGCAGTATTTT.

Concerning this clonotype: At one end the junction does not follow the germline gene, possibly because of a read error. This chain joins TRBV28 and TRBJ1-1, with D tentatively TRBD1 (5 bases). The CDR3 extends over 15 amino acids. Germline values: CDR1 MDHEN, CDR2 SYDVKM. The chain's CDR3 is CASTTISGFKAEVFF. As DNA, the CDR3 is TGTGCCAGCACCACTATCTCAGGGTTTAAGGCTGAAGTTTTCTTT.

This clonotype was picked up a small number of times. The chain combines TRBV5-5 with TRBJ2-7, with D possibly called TRBD1 or TRBD2 (5 bases each). The CDR3 loop spans 15 amino acids. Between the trimmed V and J ends, which lost 5 bases and 1 base, there was a span of 16 bases. Germline lookup yields CDR1 SGHKS and CDR2 YYEKEE (reference sequence). CDR3 sequence: CASRKFGTDSYEQYF. CDR3 DNA: TGTGCCAGCAGAAAATTCGGGACGGATTCCTACGAGCAGTACTTC. Supplemented by reference TRBV5-5 and TRBJ2-7, the full variable domain reads DAGVTQSPTHLIKTRGQQVTLRCSPISGHKSVSWYQQVLGQGPQFIFQYYEKEERGRGNFPDRFSARQFPNYSSELNVNALLLGDSALYLCASRKFGTDSYEQYFGPGTRLTVT.

This clonotype was seen a few times. The genes are TRBV6-1 and TRBJ1-1; no definite D call. In germline, CDR1 is MNHNS, CDR2 SASEGT. V lost 4 bases and J lost 1, with 7 bases in between. The CDR3 spans 13 residues. CDR3 residues: CASSATKNTEAFF. CDR3 in DNA: TGTGCCAGCAGTGCTACGAAGAACACTGAAGCTTTCTTT.

This clonotype has a count of ten or more. The genes are TRBV7-2 and TRBJ1-2; D may be TRBD1 (6 bases). V lost 1 base, J lost 5 bases, and 11 bases lay in between. The length of the CDR3 is 14 residues. Germline V CDR1 and CDR2: SGHTA, FQGNSA. The CDR3, as DNA: TGTGCCAGCAGCTTAGACAGGGCCTCGTATGGCTACACCTTC. Its translation is CASSLDRASYGYTF.

V and J are TRBV29-1 and TRBJ2-2, with D possibly being TRBD1 (5 bases). The length of the CDR3 is 14 residues. Between the trimmed V and J ends, which lost 6 bases and 0 bases, there was a span of 11 bases. Germline V gives CDR1 SQVTM, CDR2 ANQGSEA. CDR3 sequence: CSVWTLPNTGELFF. The CDR3 DNA follows: TGCAGCGTCTGGACACTGCCGAACACCGGGGAGCTGTTTTTT.

In its sample, this clonotype was seen many times. The rearrangement uses TRBV7-2 and TRBJ1-6, with 9 nucleotides matching TRBD1. The length of the CDR3 is 20 residues. Germline loops: CDR1 SGHTA, CDR2 FQGNSA. Losses at the gene ends were 5 bases for V and 0 bases for J; bases not matched to a gene: 14. The CDR3: CASSQGVGQGVGSYNSPLHF. CDR3 bases: TGTGCCAGCAGCCAGGGGGTGGGACAGGGCGTCGGCTCCTATAATTCACCCCTCCACTTT. The variable domain in full, completed from reference TRBV7-2 and TRBJ1-6, reads GAGVSQSPSNKVTEKGKDVELRCDPISGHTALYWYRQSLGQGLEFLIYFQGNSAPDKSGLPSDRFSAERTGGSVSTLTIQRTQQEDSAVYLCASSQGVGQGVGSYNSPLHFGNGTRLTVT.

This clonotype was recorded many times. V is TRBV7-9 and J is TRBJ2-4, with D perhaps matching TRBD2 (5 bases). The germline gives CDR1 SEHNR, CDR2 FQNEAQ (reference sequence). CDR3 length equals 15 residues. The V end was cut by 5 bases, the J end by 0 bases, with 11 bases between. As DNA, the CDR3 is TGTGCCAGCAGCCTTAGCGCCGTAGCCAAAAACATTCAGTACTTC. Protein: CASSLSAVAKNIQYF.

J is TRBJ1-1 and V is TRBV28; D may be TRBD1 (5 bases). Germline V lookup: CDR1 MDHEN, CDR2 SYDVKM. The CDR3 length is 13 residues. Between the trimmed V and J ends, which lost 6 bases and 3 bases, there was a span of 11 bases. This CDR3 is CASRIRTHTEAFF. In DNA form, the CDR3 reads TGTGCCAGCAGAATCAGGACACACACTGAAGCTTTCTTT.

V and J are TRBV5-1 and TRBJ2-2, with D uncertain. Germline V gene data show CDR1 as SGHRS and CDR2 as YFSETQ. V dropped 2 bases and J dropped 3 bases, with 11 bases sitting between them. This CDR3 is built from 15 residues. DNA of the CDR3: TGCGCCAGCAGCTTAAGGATCAGCGACACCGGGGAGCTGTTTTTT. This gives the protein CASSLRISDTGELFF.

The CDR3, as DNA: TGTGCCAGCTCACCGACCCGGACTAGCCCTAATACGCAGTATTTT. Amino acid sequence: CASSPTRTSPNTQYF. The chain couples TRBV18 to TRBJ2-3; 8 nucleotides line up with TRBD2. V shed 3 bases, J shed 7 bases, and the junction held 9 bases outside the gene matches. Germline CDR1 and CDR2: KGHSH and LQKENI. CDR3 length: 15 amino acids. The full variable domain, with the rest looked up from reference TRBV18 and TRBJ2-3, is NAGVMQNPRHLVRRRGQEARLRCSPMKGHSHVYWYRQLPEEGLKFMVYLQKENIIDESGMPKERFSAEFPKEGPSILRIQQVVRGDSAAYFCASSPTRTSPNTQYFGPGTRLTVL.

This clonotype was recorded many times. The J gene is TRBJ1-1, the V gene TRBV7-2; D is unclear. With 4 bases removed from V and 1 base from J, the gap between germline ends came to 13 bases. CDR1 and CDR2 (germline): SGHTA, FQGNSA. The CDR3 sequence is 15 residues long. CDR3 amino acids: CASSSQHGANTEAFF. The CDR3 DNA sequence: TGTGCCAGCAGCTCCCAACATGGAGCGAACACTGAAGCTTTCTTT.

In its sample, this clonotype was seen a few times. The chain is built from TRBV5-4 and TRBJ2-3; a weak D match, TRBD2 (6 bases). CDR1 and CDR2 (germline): SGHNT, YYREEE (reference sequence). The CDR3 is 15 amino acids. With 3 bases removed from V and 6 bases from J, the gap between germline ends came to 17 bases. CDR3 amino acids: CASSWGDAGKDTQYF. The CDR3 region has the DNA TGTGCCAGCAGCTGGGGGGACGCGGGCAAGGATACGCAGTATTTT.

The rearrangement joins TRBV7-8 to TRBJ2-1, with 11 bases identical to TRBD2. The CDR3 has 15 residues. In germline, CDR1 is SGHVS, CDR2 FQNEAQ. Losses at the gene ends were 4 bases for V and 5 bases for J; bases not matched to a gene: 4. In DNA, the CDR3 is TGTGCCAGCAGCTCGGGACTAGCGGATAACAATGAGCAGTTCTTC. Protein product: CASSSGLADNNEQFF.

This clonotype has a count of ten or more. This sequence joins TRBV6-5 and TRBJ2-3; D remains ambiguous. This CDR3 region has 16 residues. Looked up from germline, CDR1 is MNHEY and CDR2 is SVGAGI. Trimming took 4 bases from V and 1 from J, leaving 15 bases between them. The CDR3 spells CASSSTWLLGTDTQYF. Here the CDR3 DNA reads TGTGCCAGCAGTTCCACTTGGTTATTGGGCACAGATACGCAGTATTTT.

There are a few counts of this clonotype. The CDR3 spells CSARADQETQYF. The CDR3 coding sequence is TGCAGTGCTAGAGCTGACCAAGAGACCCAGTACTTC. This chain links TRBV20-1 with TRBJ2-5; D is unresolved. Between the trimmed V and J ends, which lost 1 base and 0 bases, there was a span of 3 bases. The germline CDR1 and CDR2 sequences are DFQATT and SNEGSKA (reference sequence). This CDR3 is 12 amino acids long.

V gene TRBV7-2 combines with J gene TRBJ1-6, with 12 bases lining up with TRBD1. Trimming took 5 bases from V and 7 from J; bases not matched to a gene: 6. Germline CDR1 SGHTA, CDR2 FQGNSA. The CDR3 totals 16 residues. CDR3 amino acids: CASSPGTGGKNSPLHF. The CDR3, as DNA: TGTGCCAGCAGCCCCGGGACAGGGGGCAAGAATTCACCCCTCCACTTT.